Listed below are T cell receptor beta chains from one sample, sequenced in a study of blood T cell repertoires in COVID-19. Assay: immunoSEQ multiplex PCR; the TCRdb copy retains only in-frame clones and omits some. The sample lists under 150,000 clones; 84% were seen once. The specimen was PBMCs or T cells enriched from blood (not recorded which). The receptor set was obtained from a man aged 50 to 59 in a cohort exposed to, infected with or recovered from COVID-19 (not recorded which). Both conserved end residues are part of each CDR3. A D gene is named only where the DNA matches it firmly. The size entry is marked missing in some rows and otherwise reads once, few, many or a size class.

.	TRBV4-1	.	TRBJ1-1	TGCGCCAGCAGCCAAGCGTCTGAAGCTTTCTTT	CASSQASEAFF
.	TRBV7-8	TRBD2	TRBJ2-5	TGTGCCAGCAGCTTAGAGGCTAGCGGCCAAGAGACCCAGTACTTC	CASSLEASGQETQYF
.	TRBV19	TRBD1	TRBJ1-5	TGTGCCAGTAGTTCCGGGACAGTTTCAGGGCCCCAGCATTTT	CASSSGTVSGPQHF
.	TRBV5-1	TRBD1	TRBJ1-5	TGCGCCAGCAGCTTCGAAGGGGGCAGCAATCAGCCCCAGCATTTT	CASSFEGGSNQPQHF
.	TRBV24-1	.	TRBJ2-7	TGTGCCACCAGTGATACCACAGGGAGCTCCTACGAGCAGTACTTC	CATSDTTGSSYEQYF
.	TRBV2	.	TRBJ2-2	TGTGCCAGCAGAACAGTCGGTGACACCGGGGAGCTGTTTTTT	CASRTVGDTGELFF
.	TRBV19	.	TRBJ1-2	TGTGCCAGTACCCGGGATCAGGTCGGTGGCTACACCTTC	CASTRDQVGGYTF
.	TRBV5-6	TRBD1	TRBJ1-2	TGTGCCAGCAGCTCCGACAGGGACTATGGCTACACCTTC	CASSSDRDYGYTF
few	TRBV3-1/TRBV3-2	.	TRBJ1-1	TGTGCCAGCAGCCAAGATTCGTCAGGGGCTGCTTTCTTT	CASSQDSSGAAFF
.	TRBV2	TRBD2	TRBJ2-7	TGTGCCAGCAGCTCGACTAGCGGATACGAGCAGTACTTC	CASSSTSGYEQYF